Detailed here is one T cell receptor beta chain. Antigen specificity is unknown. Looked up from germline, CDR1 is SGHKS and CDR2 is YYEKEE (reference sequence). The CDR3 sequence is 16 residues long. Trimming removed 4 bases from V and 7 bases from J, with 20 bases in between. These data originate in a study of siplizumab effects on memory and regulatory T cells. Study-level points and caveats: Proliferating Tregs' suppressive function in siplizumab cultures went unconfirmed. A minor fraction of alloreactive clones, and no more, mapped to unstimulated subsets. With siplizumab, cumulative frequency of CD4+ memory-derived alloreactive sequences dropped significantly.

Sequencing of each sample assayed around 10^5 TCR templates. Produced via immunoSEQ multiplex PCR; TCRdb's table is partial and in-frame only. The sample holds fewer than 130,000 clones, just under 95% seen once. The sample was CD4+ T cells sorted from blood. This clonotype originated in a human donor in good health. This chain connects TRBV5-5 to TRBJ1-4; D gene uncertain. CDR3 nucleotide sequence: TGTGCCAGCAGCCTCCCATTGACGGGATCAAGTGAAAAACTGTTTTTT. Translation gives CASSLPLTGSSEKLFF.